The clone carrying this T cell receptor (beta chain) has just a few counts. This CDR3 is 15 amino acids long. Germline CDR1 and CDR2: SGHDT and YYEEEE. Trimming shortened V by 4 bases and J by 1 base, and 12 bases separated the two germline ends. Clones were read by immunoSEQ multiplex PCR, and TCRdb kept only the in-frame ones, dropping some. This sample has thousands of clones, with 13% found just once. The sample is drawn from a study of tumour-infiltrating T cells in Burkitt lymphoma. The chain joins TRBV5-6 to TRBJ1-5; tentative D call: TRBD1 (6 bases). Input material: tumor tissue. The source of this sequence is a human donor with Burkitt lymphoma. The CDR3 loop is CASSGRGASNQPQHF. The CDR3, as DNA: TGTGCCAGCAGCGGCCGGGGGGCCAGCAATCAGCCCCAGCATTTT.